This passage covers 12 T cell receptor beta chains from one sample sequenced in a study of blood T cell repertoires in COVID-19. Assay used: immunoSEQ multiplex PCR; TCRdb lists only in-frame clones, some missing. This table has about 63,000 clones, about four fifths appearing once. The sequenced sample was peripheral blood. These receptors were collected from a human donor in a cohort sampled during active COVID-19.

This sequence joins TRBV3-1 (or the pseudogene TRBV3-2) and TRBJ2-1; D perhaps matches TRBD2 (6 bases). V lost 0 bases, J lost 8 bases, and 20 bases lay in between. The germline V gene has CDR1 LGHDT and CDR2 YNNKEL (reference sequence). This CDR3 comprises 17 residues. CDR3 DNA: TGTGCCAGCAGCCAAGACCGTTCGGGACTCCGACCCGATGAGCAGTTCTTC. Translated: CASSQDRSGLRPDEQFF.

This clone appeared a single time. The chain has TRBV7-9 and TRBJ1-6, with 7 positions matching TRBD1. The trim removed 5 bases at V and 5 bases at J, leaving 3 bases unmatched. The CDR3 has 14 residues. CDR1 is SEHNR, CDR2 FQNEAQ, per germline (reference sequence). The CDR3 here is CASSRDSDNSPLHF. DNA of the CDR3: TGTGCCAGCAGCCGGGACAGCGATAATTCACCCCTCCACTTT.

This clone was observed a single time. The J gene is TRBJ2-5, the V gene TRBV5-1; perhaps TRBD1 as D (5 bases). V was shortened by 6 bases and J by 3 bases, with 15 bases between the two germline ends. Germline values: CDR1 SGHRS, CDR2 YFSETQ. The CDR3 consists of 14 residues. CDR3 sequence (DNA): TGCGCCAGCAACTCTGGGGCAGGAAAAGAGACCCAGTACTTC. Residues: CASNSGAGKETQYF.

In DNA form, the CDR3 reads TGTGCCAGCAGTTACACTGGTAACACTGAAGCTTTCTTT. Its protein is CASSYTGNTEAFF. The chain recombines TRBV6-5 with TRBJ1-1, with no clear D. The CDR3 covers 13 residues. Germline loops: CDR1 MNHEY, CDR2 SVGAGI. Trimming took off 2 bases at V and 2 bases at J, with 6 bases between the two ends.

This chain connects TRBV5-1 to TRBJ1-2; 7 nucleotides agree with TRBD1. The CDR3 contains 13 residues. Trimming removed 3 bases from V and 7 bases from J; junction bases left unmatched: 6. Per germline, CDR1 SGHRS and CDR2 YFSETQ. The CDR3 DNA reads TGCGCCAGCAGCTCCCGGGACAGCGGTGGCTACACCTTC. Translating gives CASSSRDSGGYTF. Drawing the rest from reference TRBV5-1 and TRBJ1-2, the complete variable domain is KAGVTQTPRYLIKTRGQQVTLSCSPISGHRSVSWYQQTPGQGLQFLFEYFSETQRNKGNFPGRFSGRQFSNSRSEMNVSTLELGDSALYLCASSSRDSGGYTFGSGTRLTVV.

The gene calls are TRBV5-1 and TRBJ2-1; the D is unclear. The CDR3 is made up of 15 amino acids. Trimming pared 0 bases from V and 0 bases from J, leaving 7 bases between. Germline loops: CDR1 SGHRS, CDR2 YFSETQ. CDR3 sequence (DNA): TGCGCCAGCAGCTTGGGTTGGAGCTCCTACAATGAGCAGTTCTTC. Amino acid sequence: CASSLGWSSYNEQFF.

The DNA of the CDR3 is TGCAGCGCCGGGGGGCAGGGCTCCTATGGCTACACCTTC. This encodes CSAGGQGSYGYTF. V and J are TRBV29-1 and TRBJ1-2; D perhaps matches TRBD1 (6 bases). V dropped 7 bases and J dropped 4 bases, with 16 bases sitting between them. Germline values: CDR1 SQVTM, CDR2 ANQGSEA. This CDR3 contains 13 residues.

V is TRBV27 and J is TRBJ1-6; D is uncertain. The V end was cut by 5 bases, the J end by 2 bases, with 13 bases between. The CDR3 contains 16 residues. Germline CDR1 reads MNHEY; CDR2 reads SMNVEV (reference sequence). This CDR3 reads CASSLNHRAYNSPLHF. The CDR3 nucleotides read TGTGCCAGCAGTCTCAACCACAGAGCCTATAATTCACCCCTCCACTTT.

This chain's CDR3 is CASSSQREGQDTQYF. CDR3 bases: TGTGCCAGCAGCTCCCAGCGGGAGGGCCAGGATACGCAGTATTTT. This chain links TRBV7-9 with TRBJ2-3; 10 nucleotides line up with TRBD2. With 4 bases clipped from V and 6 bases from J, the junction kept 7 bases outside the gene matches. Germline CDR1 reads SEHNR; CDR2 reads FQNEAQ (reference sequence). The CDR3 is 15 amino acids.

The gene calls are TRBV5-1 and TRBJ2-5; a possible D gene is TRBD2 (5 bases). The CDR3 sequence is 14 residues long. Germline lookup yields CDR1 SGHRS and CDR2 YFSETQ. V was cut by 4 bases and J by 1 base, with 11 bases left in between. As DNA, the CDR3 is TGCGCCAGCAGCCTGGGGAGTCCCCAAGAGACCCAGTACTTC. Amino acid sequence: CASSLGSPQETQYF.

The chain employs TRBV4-1 and TRBJ2-1; 10 nucleotides align to TRBD2. The junction had 1 base not matched to a gene; V was cut back by 1 base and J by 4 bases. The germline V gene has CDR1 MGHRA and CDR2 YSYEKL. This CDR3 is 15 amino acids long. The CDR3 coding sequence is TGCGCCAGCAGCCAAGGGACTAGCGGTTACAATGAGCAGTTCTTC. Protein sequence: CASSQGTSGYNEQFF.

The chain uses TRBV6-5 and TRBJ2-1, with TRBD2 matching 12 bases. This CDR3 has 15 amino acids. Germline trimming cut 6 bases from V and 4 bases from J; bases unmatched to any gene: 4. The germline V gene encodes CDR1 MNHEY and CDR2 SVGAGI. The CDR3 DNA reads TGTGCCAGCAGCTCCGGGACTAGCGGGTACAATGAGCAGTTCTTC. Its translation: CASSSGTSGYNEQFF.